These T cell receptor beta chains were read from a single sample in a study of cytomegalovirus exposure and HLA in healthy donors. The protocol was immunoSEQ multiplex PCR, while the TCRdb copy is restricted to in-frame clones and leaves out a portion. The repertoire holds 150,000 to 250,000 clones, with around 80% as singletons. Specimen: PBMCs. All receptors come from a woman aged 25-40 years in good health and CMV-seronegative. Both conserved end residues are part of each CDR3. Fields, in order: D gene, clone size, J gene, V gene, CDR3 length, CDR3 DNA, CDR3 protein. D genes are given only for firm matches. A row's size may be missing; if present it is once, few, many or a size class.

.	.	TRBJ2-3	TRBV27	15	TGTGCCAGCAGCACGGACAGACTACTCACAGATACGCAGTATTTT	CASSTDRLLTDTQYF
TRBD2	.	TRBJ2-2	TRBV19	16	TGTGCCAGTACTCAAACCGGGACTAGCCTCTCCCGGGAGCTGTTTTTT	CASTQTGTSLSRELFF
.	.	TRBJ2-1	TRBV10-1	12	TGCGCCAGCAGTCCAGGGTGGAATGAGCAGTTCTTC	CASSPGWNEQFF
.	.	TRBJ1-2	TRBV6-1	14	TGTGCCAGCAGTGAACAGGGAGGTGCCTATGGCTACACCTTC	CASSEQGGAYGYTF
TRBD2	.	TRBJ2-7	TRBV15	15	TGTGCCACCAGCGCCAGACTAGCGGGAGAACACGAGCAGTACTTC	CATSARLAGEHEQYF
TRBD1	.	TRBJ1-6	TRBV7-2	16	TGTGCCAGCAGCTTAGTAGGGGGCAGGACAAATTCACCCCTCCACTTT	CASSLVGGRTNSPLHF
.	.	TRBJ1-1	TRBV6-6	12	TGTGCCAGCACACTTCGAGGGAGTGAAGCTTTCTTT	CASTLRGSEAFF
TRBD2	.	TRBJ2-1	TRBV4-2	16	TGTGCCAGCAGCCAAGGCGGGACTAGCCCTTACAATGAGCAGTTCTTC	CASSQGGTSPYNEQFF
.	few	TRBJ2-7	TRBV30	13	TGTGCCTGGAGTGTACGGCAGGGGAGCGAGCAGTACTTC	CAWSVRQGSEQYF
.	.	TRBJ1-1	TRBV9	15	TGTGCCAGCAGCGTAGCTACAGGTCACCAAAGTGAAGCTTTCTTT	CASSVATGHQSEAFF
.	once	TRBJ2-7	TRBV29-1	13	TGCAGCGTCCTCAGGGGAAGGGGCTACGAGCAGTACTTC	CSVLRGRGYEQYF
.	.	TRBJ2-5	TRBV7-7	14	TGTGCCAGCAGCCCGACAGGGACTCAAGAGACCCAGTACTTC	CASSPTGTQETQYF
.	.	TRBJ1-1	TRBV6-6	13	TGTGCCACAAGGGAGGGGCGGGTCACTGAAGCTTTCTTT	CATREGRVTEAFF
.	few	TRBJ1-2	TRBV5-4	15	TGTGCCAGCAGCGGACGGGGGAACGGAACCTATGGCTACACCTTC	CASSGRGNGTYGYTF
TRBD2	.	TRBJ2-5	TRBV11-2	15	TGTGCCAGCAGCTTACTCCTAGCGGGGCAAGAGACCCAGTACTTC	CASSLLLAGQETQYF
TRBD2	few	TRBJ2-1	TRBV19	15	TGTGCCAGTAGTATCCCCAGCGGGGGGAACAATGAGCAGTTCTTC	CASSIPSGGNNEQFF
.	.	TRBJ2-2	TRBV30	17	TGTGCCTGGAGGACCCCCGGGACTCCCTTGAACACCGGGGAGCTGTTTTTT	CAWRTPGTPLNTGELFF
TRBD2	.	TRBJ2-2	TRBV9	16	TGTGCCAGCAGCGGCCAGCGGGGGGGCGACACCGGGGAGCTGTTTTTT	CASSGQRGGDTGELFF
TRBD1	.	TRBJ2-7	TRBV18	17	TGTGCCAGCTCACCACCGGGTAGAGGGGGCAGGACCTACGAGCAGTACTTC	CASSPPGRGGRTYEQYF
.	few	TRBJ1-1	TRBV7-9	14	TGTGCCAGCAGCTTCTCCGGATCAGGGGCTGAAGCTTTCTTT	CASSFSGSGAEAFF
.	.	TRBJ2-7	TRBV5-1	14	TGCGCCAGCAGCTTGGGGGGACAAGCCTCCGAGCAGTACTTC	CASSLGGQASEQYF
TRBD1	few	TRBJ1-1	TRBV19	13	TGTGCCAGTAGTGGGACAGTCGGTACTGAAGCTTTCTTT	CASSGTVGTEAFF
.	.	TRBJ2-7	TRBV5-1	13	TGCGCCAGCAGCTTGGGGGGGCGATACGAGCAGTACTTC	CASSLGGRYEQYF
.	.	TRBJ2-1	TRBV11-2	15	TGTGCCAGCAGCTTGGGGGACTCCTCCTACAATGAGCAGTTCTTC	CASSLGDSSYNEQFF
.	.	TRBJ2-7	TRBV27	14	TGTGCCAGCAGTTTAAACAGGGTTAGCCACGAGCAGTACTTC	CASSLNRVSHEQYF
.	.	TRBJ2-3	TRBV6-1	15	TGTGCCAGCAGTGGATACCACAGAATCACAGATACGCAGTATTTT	CASSGYHRITDTQYF
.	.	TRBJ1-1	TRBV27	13	TGTGCCAGCAGTTCCCGGACTAACACTGAAGCTTTCTTT	CASSSRTNTEAFF
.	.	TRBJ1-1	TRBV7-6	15	TGTGCCAGCAGCTTAGCGCAGGGGAGGGCCACTGAAGCTTTCTTT	CASSLAQGRATEAFF
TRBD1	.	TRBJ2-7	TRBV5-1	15	TGCGCCAGCAGCTTGGGTCCCGGACAGGGGAGAGAGCAGTACTTC	CASSLGPGQGREQYF
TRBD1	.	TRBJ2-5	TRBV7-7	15	TGTGCCAGCAGAAAGACAGGGGTCGACAAAGAGACCCAGTACTTC	CASRKTGVDKETQYF
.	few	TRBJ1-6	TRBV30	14	TGTGCCTGGACAGGGGTGGCCTATAATTCACCCCTCCACTTT	CAWTGVAYNSPLHF
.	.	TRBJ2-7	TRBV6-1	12	TGTGCCAGCAGTCAACAGGGATACGAGCAGTACTTC	CASSQQGYEQYF
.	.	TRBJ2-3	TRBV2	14	TGTGCCAGCAGTCCTGACAGCATCACAGATACGCAGTATTTT	CASSPDSITDTQYF
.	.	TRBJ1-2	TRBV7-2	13	TGTGCCAGCAGCTTAGACAGGGTGTATGGCTACACCTTC	CASSLDRVYGYTF
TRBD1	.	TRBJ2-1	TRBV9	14	TGTGCCAGCAACAAACGACAGGGTTACAATGAGCAGTTCTTC	CASNKRQGYNEQFF
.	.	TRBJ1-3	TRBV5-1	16	TGCGCCAGCAGCTTAGGCGGGCTTAGCTCTGGAAACACCATATATTTT	CASSLGGLSSGNTIYF
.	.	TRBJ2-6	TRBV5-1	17	TGCGCCAGCAGCTTGGGAGAGGCCCTCAGTGGGGCCAACGTCCTGACTTTC	CASSLGEALSGANVLTF
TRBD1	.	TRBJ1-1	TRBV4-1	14	TGCGCCAGCAGCAGGACAGGGGGGCACACTGAAGCTTTCTTT	CASSRTGGHTEAFF
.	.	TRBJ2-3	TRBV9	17	TGTGCCAGCAGCGTTTATGGGAGCGATAGAAGCACAGATACGCAGTATTTT	CASSVYGSDRSTDTQYF
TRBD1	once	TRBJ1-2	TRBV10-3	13	TGTGCCATCAGAGACAGGGGTTACTATGGCTACACCTTC	CAIRDRGYYGYTF
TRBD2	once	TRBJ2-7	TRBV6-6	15	TGTGCCAGCAGGACCCTAGCGGAGGGGTCCTACGAGCAGTACTTC	CASRTLAEGSYEQYF
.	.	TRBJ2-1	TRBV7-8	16	TGTGCCAGCAGCTTAGCGGGCCTTATAACCTACAATGAGCAGTTCTTC	CASSLAGLITYNEQFF
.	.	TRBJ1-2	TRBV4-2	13	TGTGCCAGCAGCCTTATAGAGAGGGATGGCTACACCTTC	CASSLIERDGYTF
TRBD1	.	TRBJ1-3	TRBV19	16	TGTGCCAGTAGTGCGGACAGGGAATTGGTTGGAAACACCATATATTTT	CASSADRELVGNTIYF
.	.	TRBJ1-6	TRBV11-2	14	TGTGCCAGCAGCTTTGGGGGGGGGAATTCACCCCTCCACTTT	CASSFGGGNSPLHF
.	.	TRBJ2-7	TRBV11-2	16	TGTGCCAGCAGCTTAGGGGATACAGGGTTCCCCTACGAGCAGTACTTC	CASSLGDTGFPYEQYF
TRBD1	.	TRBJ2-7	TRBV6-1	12	TGTGCCAGCAGTTCCACAGGGGCCGAGCAGTACTTC	CASSSTGAEQYF